This entry describes one T cell receptor (beta chain). Antigen unknown. The sort gate was single viable CD3+CD4+CD8-CD45RO+ cells for memory CD4+ T cells. The record originates from a study of memory CD4+ T cells and cytomegalovirus serostatus. In the study overall: This sample comes from healthy Belgian adults, 9 CMV seropositive, approximately 24 seronegative.

Original methodology: Out-of-frame sequences were removed, leaving 2,204,828 distinct TCRbeta sequences. TCRdb keeps only in-frame clones here, not all; method: immunoSEQ multiplex PCR. Clone size and the V and J calls come from that table; the DNA yielded D and trimming. The sample includes tens of thousands of clones, about 68% of them seen just once. Points from the study as a whole: CMV serostatus prediction reached median AUC about 0.96, or 0.93 with US-trained model. The CMV-associated TCR signature appears largely within the CD4+ memory repertoire.

Sequencing was done on a sample of memory CD4+ T cells from blood. The clonotype was recovered from an adult in good health and CMV-seropositive.

The CDR3 DNA reads as TGTGCCAGCAGCGTGGGGGTGACAGGGAGGGCGGATACGCAGTATTTT. It codes for CASSVGVTGRADTQYF. The chain recombines TRBV9 with TRBJ2-3; D tentatively fits TRBD1 or TRBD2 (7 bases each). This CDR3 is 16 amino acids long. V shed 2 bases and J shed 6 bases, with 19 bases lying between them. CDR1 is SGDLS and CDR2 is YYNGEE in the germline V gene.